This T cell receptor beta chain emerged from a study of cytomegalovirus exposure and HLA in healthy donors. V trimming: 3 bases; J trimming: 3 bases; junction bases outside the gene matches: 13. CDR1 is SGDLS, CDR2 YYNGEE, per germline. The CDR3 length is 18 residues. The primer mix had 60 Vbeta and 13 Jbeta primers. Method: immunoSEQ multiplex PCR; TCRdb's copy keeps in-frame clones and lacks some. This table holds around 150,000 clones, approximately 71% found once. Sequenced input: PBMCs. The rearrangement links TRBV9 to TRBJ2-5, with 11 bases matching TRBD2. This sequence originates from a woman aged 35 to 49 in good health and CMV-seropositive. The chain's CDR3 is CASSERAKGTSGKETQYF. The DNA of the CDR3 is TGTGCCAGCAGCGAGAGGGCCAAGGGGACTAGCGGAAAAGAGACCCAGTACTTC.